This TCR beta chain was sequenced during a study of T cell responses to AZD1222 COVID-19 vaccine. General study results and limits: Along spike, vaccine-associated CD4 TCRs were found throughout, with dominance at 160-218 and 743-854. Donors were mostly white British, more females; clonal diversity possibly underestimated. Seropositivity was recorded at baseline in only a handful of AZD1222 recipients.

The length of the CDR3 is 14 residues. Losses at the gene ends were 3 bases for V and 2 bases for J; bases not matched to a gene: 3. Germline loops: CDR1 KGHSH, CDR2 LQKENI. Comments on this clone: Its antigen is currently unknown.

Generated by immunoSEQ multiplex PCR, the TCRdb table keeps only in-frame clones and is missing some. This sample yields about 88,000 clones, of which about 88% are seen a single time; around 5% belongs to the top ten. This material consisted of peripheral blood, taken 28 days after the second AZD1222 dose. The TCR originated in an adult who received the AZD1222 COVID-19 vaccine. The V and J genes are TRBV18 and TRBJ2-7, with 8 bases that match TRBD1. CDR3 protein: CASSPPGGPYEQYF. The CDR3 nucleotides read TGTGCCAGCTCACCGCCAGGGGGCCCCTACGAGCAGTACTTC. Looking up the rest from reference TRBV18 and TRBJ2-7 gives the full variable domain: NAGVMQNPRHLVRRRGQEARLRCSPMKGHSHVYWYRQLPEEGLKFMVYLQKENIIDESGMPKERFSAEFPKEGPSILRIQQVVRGDSAAYFCASSPPGGPYEQYFGPGTRLTVT.